The T cell receptor beta chain described here comes from a study of blood T cell repertoires in COVID-19. Turning to the study itself: Samples taken during acute and convalescent COVID-19 were collected in the United States, Italy and Spain. Sources were T cells, B-cell-depleted T cells, or PBMCs; the material itself was cDNA or gDNA.

This clone came up once. Original handling: It was from reference gene primer amplification that nucleated cell counts were estimated. The data were produced by immunoSEQ multiplex PCR, yet TCRdb's version contains in-frame clones alone and is incomplete. That table supplies the V and J calls and clone size; D and trimming were determined from the DNA. The table shows approximately 270,000 clones, with about nine tenths occurring only once. The sample taken for sequencing was peripheral blood. The receptor comes from a man aged 45 to 65 with acute or convalescent COVID-19.

The CDR3 nucleotides are TGTGCCAGCAGCCAAGTGGGGCTTTTCTACAATGAGCAGTTCTTC. Encoded protein: CASSQVGLFYNEQFF. The chain combines TRBV3-1 (or the pseudogene TRBV3-2) with TRBJ2-1; D may be TRBD1 (5 bases). Germline V lookup: CDR1 LGHDT, CDR2 YNNKEL (reference sequence). This CDR3 is 15 amino acids long. V lost 1 base and J lost 3, with 10 bases in between.